Below, 2 T cell receptor beta chains from the same sample are listed, as sequenced in a study of blood T cell repertoires in COVID-19 (dated by TCRdb to 2019 to 2021). To prepare the library, the immunoSEQ multiplex PCR assay was applied. TCRdb re-hosts the immuneACCESS table, in-frame sequences only. Its copies lack some clones; in the studies checked, an unresolved V gene accounts for under half of them, and the cause for the rest is not known. In all, the sample holds approximately 360,000 clones, and 85% to 90% of those were seen once. Clones ranked in the top ten supply over 0.9% of the sample. Sequencing used PBMCs or T cells enriched from blood (not recorded which). These receptors came from a young woman with acute COVID-19.

V is TRBV5-1 and J is TRBJ2-7; D unclear. Trimming took off 2 bases at V and 6 bases at J, with 9 bases between the two ends. CDR1 is SGHRS, CDR2 YFSETQ, per germline. The CDR3 is 12 amino acids. The CDR3: CASSLAGLEQYF. The CDR3 DNA is TGCGCCAGCAGCTTAGCAGGCCTCGAGCAGTACTTC.

The chain has TRBV5-3 and TRBJ2-7; TRBD1 matches 7 bases. TRBV5-3 is an ORF; its function is uncertain. Trimming removed 4 bases from V and 3 bases from J; junction bases left unmatched: 10. The CDR3 length is 15 residues. In DNA form, the CDR3 reads TGTGCCAGAAGCCTTACAGGGGCCCGCTTCTACGAGCAGTACTTC. Translating gives CARSLTGARFYEQYF.